Each of the 27 T cell receptor beta chains below was sequenced from the same sample in a study of blood T cell repertoires in COVID-19. Assay used: immunoSEQ multiplex PCR; TCRdb lists only in-frame clones, some missing. Among some 350,000 clones listed, 85% to 90% were seen once. Sequencing input: PBMCs or T cells enriched from blood (not recorded which). Receptors originate from a man younger than 35 who had recovered from COVID-19.

In this sample, this clone turned up once. Here the CDR3 reads CAISDGKRQGNEQFF. As DNA, the CDR3 is TGTGCCATCAGTGACGGCAAGCGTCAGGGCAATGAGCAGTTCTTC. V gene TRBV10-3 combines with J gene TRBJ2-1; possible D gene TRBD1, 5 bases. The CDR3 sequence is 15 residues long. Per the germline V gene, CDR1 is ENHRY and CDR2 is SYGVKD. The germline V and J ends were trimmed by 3 bases and 6 bases, with 15 bases remaining between them.

CDR3 sequence: CASSLADTTNYGYTF. The CDR3 DNA sequence: TGTGCCAGCAGCTTAGCGGACACTACTAACTATGGCTACACCTTC. This chain connects TRBV7-7 to TRBJ1-2; tentatively, D is TRBD1 (5 bases). V lost 0 bases to trimming and J lost 0 bases, with 8 bases between them. The CDR3 length is 15 residues. From germline, CDR1 is SSHAT and CDR2 FNYEAQ (reference sequence).

The V gene is TRBV28, the J gene TRBJ2-7; 9 bases fit TRBD1. J gave up 4 bases and V 6 bases, and 7 bases lay outside the gene matches. Per the germline V gene, CDR1 is MDHEN and CDR2 is SYDVKM. The CDR3 covers 14 residues. CDR3 sequence reads: CASSPGQGLYEQYF. The DNA for the CDR3 is TGTGCCAGCAGCCCGGGACAGGGACTATACGAGCAGTACTTC.

The chain is built from TRBV5-6 and TRBJ2-1; D ambiguous. The germline V gene encodes CDR1 SGHDT and CDR2 YYEEEE. This CDR3 contains 14 residues. The ends were cut back, 4 bases at V and 0 bases at J, with 8 bases in the middle. The CDR3 sequence: CASSLGSSYNEQFF. The CDR3 DNA reads TGTGCCAGCAGCCTCGGTAGCTCCTACAATGAGCAGTTCTTC.

This CDR3 reads CASSQTLAGGREQYF. The CDR3 bases are TGTGCCAGCAGCCAAACATTAGCGGGGGGGCGAGAGCAGTACTTC. The genes are TRBV7-6 and TRBJ2-7; TRBD2 aligns across 11 bases. Germline-derived CDR1 and CDR2 are SGHVS and FNYEAQ. This CDR3 has 15 residues. Unmatched junction bases numbered 10, after V lost 5 bases and J lost 7 bases.

The chain has TRBV5-6 and TRBJ1-6, with no clear D. Trimming took 1 base from V and 6 from J, leaving 8 bases between them. This CDR3 is 14 amino acids long. Germline CDR1 and CDR2: SGHDT and YYEEEE. The CDR3 here is CASSLFMSNSPLHF. CDR3 coding DNA: TGTGCCAGCAGCTTGTTCATGTCTAATTCACCCCTCCACTTT.

The V call is TRBV19, the J call TRBJ2-7; possible D gene TRBD1, 5 bases. Per the germline V gene, CDR1 is LNHDA and CDR2 is SQIVND (reference sequence). CDR3 length: 15 residues. Trimming cost V 6 bases and J 3 bases, with 18 bases left between them. This CDR3 reads CASRDAGSSYYEQYF. The CDR3 nucleotides are TGTGCCAGTAGGGACGCAGGGTCCTCATACTACGAGCAGTACTTC. The entire variable domain, with the rest obtained from reference TRBV19 and TRBJ2-7, is as follows: DGGITQSPKYLFRKEGQNVTLSCEQNLNHDAMYWYRQDPGQGLRLIYYSQIVNDFQKGDIAEGYSVSREKKESFPLTVTSAQKNPTAFYLCASRDAGSSYYEQYFGPGTRLTVT.

The chain uses TRBV27 and TRBJ2-7; weak D call: TRBD2 (6 bases). The V gene's germline CDR1 is MNHEY and CDR2 SMNVEV (reference sequence). This CDR3 is built from 16 residues. The ends were cut back, 5 bases at V and 0 bases at J, with 17 bases in the middle. The CDR3 bases are TGTGCCAGCAGTCCGACCCTCGCGGGGAGCTCCTACGAGCAGTACTTC. As protein: CASSPTLAGSSYEQYF.

This sequence joins TRBV7-8 and TRBJ2-1, with a weak D call TRBD1 (5 bases). The V and J ends lost 4 bases and 0 bases respectively, with 13 bases between them. Per germline, CDR1 SGHVS and CDR2 FQNEAQ. CDR3 size: 16 residues. The CDR3 here is CASSSYRIPSYNEQFF. Written as DNA, the CDR3 is TGTGCCAGCAGCTCTTACAGGATCCCCTCCTACAATGAGCAGTTCTTC.

A single count supports this clone. Additional DNA sequences in this sample encode the identical CDR3. The V call is TRBV6-5, the J call TRBJ2-5; 7 positions agree with TRBD1. Germline V lookup: CDR1 MNHEY, CDR2 SVGAGI. This CDR3 is built from 12 residues. V was pared by 6 bases and J by 5 bases, with 3 bases of the junction left unmatched. CDR3 in DNA: TGTGCCAGCAGCACAGGGGAGGAGACCCAGTACTTC. Its protein product is CASSTGEETQYF.

This rearrangement joins TRBV7-6 to TRBJ2-2, with 10 bases that match TRBD1. The V gene end was trimmed by 5 bases and the J gene end by 0 bases; junction bases not matched to a gene: 3. The length of the CDR3 is 16 residues. The germline V gene encodes CDR1 SGHVS and CDR2 FNYEAQ. The CDR3 DNA reads TGTGCCAGCAGCGCTGGACAGGGGGCGAACACCGGGGAGCTGTTTTTT. Translating gives CASSAGQGANTGELFF.

The gene calls are TRBV6-5 and TRBJ2-5; D might be TRBD2 (6 bases). CDR1 is MNHEY and CDR2 is SVGAGI in the germline V gene. The CDR3 is 14 amino acids. V dropped 2 bases and J dropped 5 bases, with 12 bases sitting between them. In DNA form, the CDR3 reads TGTGCCAGCAGTTACCGCCGACTAGGGGAGACCCAGTACTTC. Amino acids: CASSYRRLGETQYF.

The chain recombines TRBV18 with TRBJ1-1; D is perhaps TRBD1 (5 bases). The CDR3 length is 15 residues. Germline CDR1 and CDR2: KGHSH and LQKENI. Trimming took 0 bases from V and 1 from J, leaving 9 bases between them. CDR3 DNA sequence: TGTGCCAGCTCACCACCGAACGGACAGAACACTGAAGCTTTCTTT. Its translation: CASSPPNGQNTEAFF. The variable domain in full, completed from reference TRBV18 and TRBJ1-1, reads NAGVMQNPRHLVRRRGQEARLRCSPMKGHSHVYWYRQLPEEGLKFMVYLQKENIIDESGMPKERFSAEFPKEGPSILRIQQVVRGDSAAYFCASSPPNGQNTEAFFGQGTRLTVV.

The rearrangement links TRBV7-9 to TRBJ2-2, with D perhaps matching TRBD1 (5 bases). CDR3 size: 15 residues. V lost 1 base, J lost 5 bases, and 11 bases lay in between. The germline V gene encodes CDR1 SEHNR and CDR2 FQNEAQ (reference sequence). The CDR3 spells CASSLEGVLTGELFF. DNA of the CDR3: TGTGCCAGCAGCTTAGAAGGGGTCTTAACCGGGGAGCTGTTTTTT. The whole variable domain, remainder taken from reference TRBV7-9 and TRBJ2-2, is DTGVSQNPRHKITKRGQNVTFRCDPISEHNRLYWYRQTLGQGPEFLTYFQNEAQLEKSRLLSDRFSAERPKGSFSTLEIQRTEQGDSAMYLCASSLEGVLTGELFFGEGSRLTVL.

CDR3 coding DNA: TGTGCCAGCTCAATCAGGGGGCCGCCCAACACTGAAGCTTTCTTT. It translates to CASSIRGPPNTEAFF. V usage is TRBV18 and J usage is TRBJ1-1, with 8 bases identical to TRBD1. CDR3 size: 15 residues. With V trimmed by 5 bases and J by 2 bases, 7 bases remained unmatched. Germline V gene sequence: CDR1 KGHSH, CDR2 LQKENI.

This chain uses TRBV11-2 with TRBJ2-1; 11 positions agree with TRBD2. Looked up from germline, CDR1 is SGHAT and CDR2 is FQNNGV. The CDR3 length is 18 residues. The V and J ends lost 1 base and 4 bases, in that order; junction bases with no gene match: 9. Here the CDR3 DNA reads TGTGCCAGCAGCTTAGGGGCCGGTAGCGGGGGGGCATACAATGAGCAGTTCTTC. Translation gives CASSLGAGSGGAYNEQFF.

V and J are TRBV7-9 and TRBJ1-1, with D maybe TRBD1 (5 bases). Per the germline V gene, CDR1 is SEHNR and CDR2 is FQNEAQ (reference sequence). The V end was cut by 1 base, the J end by 1 base, with 10 bases between. The CDR3 extends over 15 amino acids. Written as DNA, the CDR3 is TGTGCCAGCAGCTTAGGGGGGGTAAAGAACACTGAAGCTTTCTTT. It codes for CASSLGGVKNTEAFF. The variable domain in full, completed from reference TRBV7-9 and TRBJ1-1, reads DTGVSQNPRHKITKRGQNVTFRCDPISEHNRLYWYRQTLGQGPEFLTYFQNEAQLEKSRLLSDRFSAERPKGSFSTLEIQRTEQGDSAMYLCASSLGGVKNTEAFFGQGTRLTVV.

This chain uses TRBV7-9 with TRBJ1-2, with 9 bases identical to TRBD1. Germline CDR1 is SEHNR and CDR2 is FQNEAQ (reference sequence). J gave up 7 bases and V 6 bases, and 12 bases lay outside the gene matches. The CDR3 is 15 residues long. This chain's CDR3 is CASSSGTGLIRGYTF. The CDR3 DNA follows: TGTGCCAGCAGTTCCGGGACAGGGCTCATCCGTGGCTACACCTTC.

V gene TRBV4-1 combines with J gene TRBJ2-2, with D tentatively TRBD2 (5 bases). Per the germline V gene, CDR1 is MGHRA and CDR2 is YSYEKL. Trimming stripped 0 bases from V and 1 base from J, with 21 bases between. The CDR3 covers 20 residues. This CDR3 reads CASSQDFVSWLALNTGELFF. The CDR3 bases are TGCGCCAGCAGCCAAGATTTCGTTAGTTGGCTAGCCTTGAACACCGGGGAGCTGTTTTTT.

As to this clone: The same CDR3 also results from other DNA sequences found in this sample. The rearrangement joins TRBV3-1 (or the pseudogene TRBV3-2) to TRBJ1-1; D not certain. CDR3 length equals 14 residues. Germline loops: CDR1 LGHDT, CDR2 YNNKEL (reference sequence). Between the trimmed V and J ends, which lost 3 bases and 0 bases, there was a span of 8 bases. In DNA form, the CDR3 reads TGTGCCAGCAGCCAGGGCTCTATGAACACTGAAGCTTTCTTT. Translating gives CASSQGSMNTEAFF.

The sample holds one count of this clone. V usage is TRBV10-1 and J usage is TRBJ1-1; 7 positions match TRBD1. Trimming removed 6 bases from V and 0 bases from J; junction bases left unmatched: 4. The CDR3 is 14 amino acids. CDR1 WNHNN and CDR2 SYGVQD come from the germline V gene (reference sequence). The CDR3 here is CASRTDRLNTEAFF. The CDR3 DNA reads as TGCGCCAGCAGGACGGACAGGTTGAACACTGAAGCTTTCTTT.

This chain joins TRBV25-1 and TRBJ2-3, with 7 bases matching TRBD2. Germline loops: CDR1 MGHDK, CDR2 SYGVNS. After removal of 6 bases from V and 5 bases from J, the junction contained 14 bases not matched to a gene. The CDR3 has 16 amino acids. The CDR3 protein is CASSPQPGRGVDTQYF. Written as DNA, the CDR3 is TGTGCCAGCAGCCCACAGCCGGGACGGGGGGTAGATACGCAGTATTTT.

This clone has just one count. The chain joins TRBV18 to TRBJ1-5; D call uncertain. From germline, CDR1 is KGHSH and CDR2 LQKENI. The CDR3 spans 14 residues. V was trimmed by 6 bases and J by 1 base, leaving 10 bases between them. CDR3 sequence reads: CASSALDSNQPQHF. For the CDR3, the DNA is TGTGCCAGCTCCGCACTAGACAGCAATCAGCCCCAGCATTTT.

The chain has TRBV5-1 and TRBJ2-7, with D uncertain. V was trimmed by 0 bases and J by 2 bases, leaving 6 bases between them. The CDR3 totals 13 residues. Per germline, CDR1 SGHRS and CDR2 YFSETQ. CDR3 DNA sequence: TGCGCCAGCAGCTTGGATGTCGCCTACGAGCAGTACTTC. This translates into CASSLDVAYEQYF.

The DNA of the CDR3 is TGTGCCAGCACGGAACGGGAGCTAAACACTGAAGCTTTCTTT. This sequence encodes CASTERELNTEAFF. The rearrangement links TRBV2 to TRBJ1-1; no reliable D call. The V gene's germline CDR1 is SNHLY and CDR2 FYNNEI. The CDR3 is made up of 14 amino acids. The V and J ends lost 7 bases and 2 bases respectively, with 14 bases between them.

The rearrangement joins TRBV5-1 to TRBJ2-6; D possibly corresponds to TRBD2 (5 bases). The CDR3 spans 17 residues. Trimming removed 4 bases from V and 2 bases from J, with 16 bases in between. Germline V gene sequence: CDR1 SGHRS, CDR2 YFSETQ. DNA for the CDR3: TGCGCCAGCAGCACCCCTTCGACCGGGACTGGGGCCAACGTCCTGACTTTC. Amino acid sequence: CASSTPSTGTGANVLTF.

This chain uses TRBV19 with TRBJ1-5; a possible D gene is TRBD1 (6 bases). Between the trimmed V and J ends, which lost 5 bases and 0 bases, there was a span of 11 bases. This CDR3 spans 15 amino acids. Per germline, CDR1 LNHDA and CDR2 SQIVND (reference sequence). CDR3 sequence reads: CASSYAGVSNQPQHF. CDR3 DNA sequence: TGTGCCAGTAGTTACGCAGGGGTTAGCAATCAGCCCCAGCATTTT. Full variable domain (missing parts from reference TRBV19 and TRBJ1-5): DGGITQSPKYLFRKEGQNVTLSCEQNLNHDAMYWYRQDPGQGLRLIYYSQIVNDFQKGDIAEGYSVSREKKESFPLTVTSAQKNPTAFYLCASSYAGVSNQPQHFGDGTRLSIL.